This entry features one T cell receptor beta chain sequence. This record comes from a study of CD8 T cells in Susac syndrome. The germline V gene has CDR1 LNHDA and CDR2 SQIVND (reference sequence). The CDR3 runs to 14 residues. Unmatched junction bases numbered 4, after V lost 5 bases and J lost 3 bases. With random hexamers, reverse transcription was performed on about 0.5 to 1 ug of RNA. TCRdb reanalysed the immunoSEQ multiplex PCR reads using MiXCR and keeps one entry per CDR3 protein. The sample holds 130,000 or so distinct CDR3 sequences; about 90% are singletons and the top ten take under 0.25%.

The clonotype comes from a human donor with multiple sclerosis. The V gene is TRBV19, the J gene TRBJ1-2; 9 bases agree with TRBD1. The source material was CD8+ T cells from PBMCs. The CDR3 DNA sequence: TGTGCCAGTAGTTTCACAGGGGGCGACTATGGCTACACCTTC. Translated, it gives CASSFTGGDYGYTF. Based on the CDR3 plus reference TRBV19 and TRBJ1-2, the full variable domain is DGGITQSPKYLFRKEGQNVTLSCEQNLNHDAMYWYRQDPGQGLRLIYYSQIVNDFQKGDIAEGYSVSREKKESFPLTVTSAQKNPTAFYLCASSFTGGDYGYTFGSGTRLTVV.